Below, 13 T cell receptor beta chains from the same sample are listed, as sequenced in a study of early T cells in non-severe SARS-CoV-2 infection. TCRdb re-derived calls from the 5' RACE reads in MiXCR, one entry per CDR3 protein. The sample carries just over 65,000 distinct CDR3 sequences, less than 15% recorded once. Input material: whole blood. All receptors come from an adult who was a healthcare worker with PCR-confirmed SARS-CoV-2 infection or an uninfected control (not recorded which).

This clonotype was seen a handful of times. This rearrangement joins TRBV5-5 to TRBJ1-1; no clear D gene. The V end lost 3 bases, the J end lost 0 bases, and 12 bases lay between the germline ends. The length of the CDR3 is 15 residues. Germline V gives CDR1 SGHKS, CDR2 YYEKEE (reference sequence). CDR3 loop: CASSSSVLLNTEAFF. The CDR3, as DNA: TGTGCCAGCAGCTCCTCGGTCCTCCTGAACACTGAAGCTTTCTTT.

The chain joins TRBV28 to TRBJ2-7; 9 bases map to TRBD1. The length of the CDR3 is 16 residues. Germline-derived CDR1 and CDR2 are MDHEN and SYDVKM. V trimming: 5 bases; J trimming: 0 bases; junction bases outside the gene matches: 8. The CDR3 here is CASSPQTGGYSYEQYF. The CDR3, as DNA: TGTGCCAGCAGTCCCCAGACAGGGGGGTACTCCTACGAGCAGTACTTC. Full variable domain (missing parts from reference TRBV28 and TRBJ2-7): DVKVTQSSRYLVKRTGEKVFLECVQDMDHENMFWYRQDPGLGLRLIYFSYDVKMKEKGDIPEGYSVSREKKERFSLILESASTNQTSMYLCASSPQTGGYSYEQYFGPGTRLTVT.

The chain combines TRBV11-2 with TRBJ2-3, with TRBD1 as a possible D gene (6 bases). Per the germline V gene, CDR1 is SGHAT and CDR2 is FQNNGV. With 5 bases removed from V and 8 bases from J, the gap between germline ends came to 11 bases. CDR3 length equals 12 residues. The CDR3 spells CASSQIGGTQYF. DNA for the CDR3: TGTGCCAGCAGCCAGATAGGGGGTACGCAGTATTTT.

The gene calls are TRBV6-6 and TRBJ1-4; possibly TRBD1 for D (5 bases). The CDR3 extends over 15 amino acids. Trimming cost V 6 bases and J 7 bases, with 18 bases left between them. Per the germline V gene, CDR1 is MNHNY and CDR2 is SVGAGI (reference sequence). This CDR3 is CASRPRGLRTEKLFF. In DNA form, the CDR3 reads TGTGCCAGCAGGCCCCGGGGGTTGCGTACTGAAAAACTGTTTTTT.

This clonotype was seen more than once but under ten times. The CDR3 DNA sequence: TGCAGCGTTGGGGCGTGGCAGGCCGGTGGATTCCACACGCAGTATTTT. It specifies CSVGAWQAGGFHTQYF. The V and J genes are TRBV29-1 and TRBJ2-3; D gene uncertain. The CDR3 sequence is 16 residues long. V was shortened by 4 bases and J by 9 bases, with 26 bases between the two germline ends. The germline CDR1 and CDR2 sequences are SQVTM and ANQGSEA.

This clonotype was seen a few times. This chain links TRBV28 with TRBJ2-7; 11 bases are a match to TRBD2. The trim removed 6 bases at V and 6 bases at J, leaving 10 bases unmatched. Germline assignment: CDR1 MDHEN and CDR2 SYDVKM. There are 15 residues in the CDR3. The CDR3 protein is CASSRRLAGMVEQYF. CDR3 DNA sequence: TGTGCCAGCAGCCGTCGACTAGCGGGAATGGTCGAGCAGTACTTC.

This clonotype was counted between two and nine times. The chain links TRBV11-1 to TRBJ2-7, with 11 nucleotides matching TRBD2. This CDR3 comprises 13 residues. After removal of 6 bases from V and 6 bases from J, the junction contained 4 bases not matched to a gene. CDR1 SGHAT and CDR2 FQDESV come from the germline V gene (reference sequence). The CDR3: CASRTSGRAEQYF. In DNA form, the CDR3 reads TGTGCCAGCAGAACTAGCGGGAGAGCCGAGCAGTACTTC.

Sample share makes this clonotype medium-sized. The gene calls are TRBV7-7 and TRBJ2-1; unclear D gene. CDR3 length equals 12 residues. Germline V gene data show CDR1 as SSHAT and CDR2 as FNYEAQ (reference sequence). The V end was cut by 5 bases, the J end by 8 bases, with 10 bases between. In DNA form, the CDR3 reads TGTGCCAGCAGCCCGATCGAGTATGAGCAGTTCTTC. Amino acid sequence: CASSPIEYEQFF. The full variable domain, in which reference TRBV7-7 and TRBJ2-1 provide the parts outside the CDR3, is GAGVSQSPRYKVTKRGQDVTLRCDPISSHATLYWYQQALGQGPEFLTYFNYEAQPDKSGLPSDRFSAERPEGSISTLTIQRTEQRDSAMYRCASSPIEYEQFFGPGTRLTVL.

The sample holds a few counts of this clonotype. The rearrangement uses TRBV3-1 and TRBJ2-3; tentative D call: TRBD1 (5 bases). This CDR3 is 14 amino acids long. Trimming shortened V by 3 bases and J by 3 bases, and 10 bases separated the two germline ends. The germline CDR1 and CDR2 sequences are LGHDT and YNNKEL (reference sequence). CDR3 sequence reads: CASSQRTTTDTQYF. CDR3 coding DNA: TGTGCCAGCAGCCAGCGGACAACGACAGATACGCAGTATTTT.

In its sample, this clonotype was seen a few times. The J gene is TRBJ2-2, the V gene TRBV11-2; 11 positions agree with TRBD2. Germline V CDR1 and CDR2: SGHAT, FQNNGV. The V gene end was trimmed by 6 bases and the J gene end by 8 bases; junction bases not matched to a gene: 5. The CDR3 is 14 residues long. Here the CDR3 DNA reads TGTGCCAGCAGAACTAGCGGGAGAGTAGGGGAGCTGTTTTTT. Translating it yields CASRTSGRVGELFF.

This clonotype appeared a few times. The chain links TRBV12-3 or TRBV12-4 to TRBJ2-1, with 9 bases matching TRBD2. The CDR3 extends over 17 amino acids. Trimming cost V 6 bases and J 8 bases; bases outside gene matches: 17. In DNA, the CDR3 is TGTGCCAGCAGCCCTTGGACTAGCGTTTTGCGGGGACATGAGCAGTTCTTC. It encodes CASSPWTSVLRGHEQFF.

The V gene is TRBV5-5, the J gene TRBJ1-5; 11 bases map to TRBD1. V gave up 1 base and J gave up 6 bases; unmatched junction bases: 9. Germline values: CDR1 SGHKS, CDR2 YYEKEE (reference sequence). The CDR3 extends over 17 amino acids. The chain's CDR3 is CASSLSPRTGGSQPQHF. CDR3 sequence (DNA): TGTGCCAGCAGCTTGAGCCCCCGGACAGGGGGCAGTCAGCCCCAGCATTTT. The variable domain in full, completed from reference TRBV5-5 and TRBJ1-5, reads DAGVTQSPTHLIKTRGQQVTLRCSPISGHKSVSWYQQVLGQGPQFIFQYYEKEERGRGNFPDRFSARQFPNYSSELNVNALLLGDSALYLCASSLSPRTGGSQPQHFGDGTRLSIL.

This clonotype has a handful of counts. This sequence joins TRBV29-1 and TRBJ1-2; perhaps TRBD1 as D (5 bases). V was trimmed by 7 bases and J by 8 bases, leaving 14 bases between them. Germline V gene sequence: CDR1 SQVTM, CDR2 ANQGSEA. This CDR3 region has 11 residues. CDR3 in amino acids: CSGGTPGGYTF. In nucleotides, the CDR3 is TGCAGCGGGGGGACCCCGGGGGGCTACACCTTC.